This T cell receptor (beta chain) came from a study of post-analysis software for immune sequencing data. On the study more broadly: The courses of disease that were included comprised relapsing-remitting, secondary progressive and progressive-relapsing multiple sclerosis.

In regard to this clonotype: Antigen specificity is unknown.

Prepared libraries of TCR beta cDNA carried unique molecular identifiers. There were about 0.85 to 10 million T cells, and 450,000 to 550,000 cDNA molecules came from them. TCRdb passed the PCR reads through MiXCR, listing each CDR3 protein once. The table lists about 500,000 distinct CDR3 sequences, around 40% of them singletons. CDR1 is MGHRA and CDR2 is YSYEKL in the germline V gene. This CDR3 region has 16 residues. Trimming took 3 bases from V and 4 from J, leaving 16 bases between them. Findings and caveats of the study: Controls significantly exceeded multiple sclerosis patients in normalized Chao1 diversity. Batch-mates among the samples co-clustered strongly by F measure. Among about 5 TRBV segments more frequent in patients than controls were TRBV5-6, TRBV5-1 and TRBV20-1.

The TCR sequence derives from a girl between 10 and 17 years old with multiple sclerosis. The material sequenced was blood. The gene calls are TRBV4-1 and TRBJ1-5; D perhaps matches TRBD1 (6 bases). The CDR3: CASSQIQGKGNQPQHF. In DNA form, the CDR3 reads TGCGCCAGCAGCCAGATACAGGGAAAAGGAAATCAGCCCCAGCATTTT.